What follows are 15 T cell receptor beta chains derived from one specimen sequenced in a study of blood T cell repertoires in COVID-19 (TCRdb year 2020). Preparation of the library involved the immunoSEQ multiplex PCR assay. TCRdb retrieved this table from immuneACCESS and kept in-frame rearrangements only. Not all clones are present; in checked studies, unresolved V genes account for under half, and no reason is known for the remainder. In this sample the table shows over 150,000 clones, around 84% of which occur a single time. The top ten clonotypes cover under 2% of the sample. The sequenced sample was peripheral blood. Receptors were obtained from an elderly man with acute or convalescent COVID-19.

Notes on this clone: Other DNA sequences in the sample encode the same CDR3. V is TRBV7-2 and J is TRBJ1-1, with a tentative D call TRBD1 (5 bases). Trimming cost V 3 bases and J 5 bases, with 10 bases left between them. Germline V gene lookup returns CDR1 SGHTA and CDR2 FQGNSA. This CDR3 has 13 amino acids. CDR3 loop: CASSFPGGTEAFF. As DNA, the CDR3 is TGTGCCAGCAGCTTCCCGGGGGGAACTGAAGCTTTCTTT. Based on the CDR3 plus reference TRBV7-2 and TRBJ1-1, the full variable domain is GAGVSQSPSNKVTEKGKDVELRCDPISGHTALYWYRQSLGQGLEFLIYFQGNSAPDKSGLPSDRFSAERTGGSVSTLTIQRTQQEDSAVYLCASSFPGGTEAFFGQGTRLTVV.

The gene calls are TRBV6-5 and TRBJ2-7; TRBD2 is a possible D gene (6 bases). Trimming cost V 7 bases and J 1 base, with 17 bases left between them. Germline lookup yields CDR1 MNHEY and CDR2 SVGAGI. CDR3 size: 15 residues. The CDR3 nucleotides are TGTGCCAGCACCTCAATCGGGGGTCCGTCCTACGAGCAGTACTTC. Amino acid sequence: CASTSIGGPSYEQYF.

This chain links TRBV11-3 with TRBJ2-3; 10 bases fit TRBD2. The CDR3 runs to 16 residues. CDR1 is SGHNT and CDR2 is YENEEA in the germline V gene. The trim removed 1 base at V and 2 bases at J, leaving 3 bases unmatched. The CDR3 nucleotides are TGTGCCAGCAGCTTAGGGACTAGCGGTTACACAGATACGCAGTATTTT. It encodes CASSLGTSGYTDTQYF.

This CDR3 reads CASSLAGTDRDGYTF. The CDR3 coding sequence is TGTGCCAGCAGCCTCGCCGGAACGGACAGGGATGGCTACACCTTC. The chain links TRBV11-2 to TRBJ1-2, with TRBD1 identical over 8 bases. J gave up 6 bases and V 5 bases, and 11 bases lay outside the gene matches. This CDR3 has 15 residues. Looked up from germline, CDR1 is SGHAT and CDR2 is FQNNGV. Looking up the rest from reference TRBV11-2 and TRBJ1-2 gives the full variable domain: EAGVAQSPRYKIIEKRQSVAFWCNPISGHATLYWYQQILGQGPKLLIQFQNNGVVDDSQLPKDRFSAERLKGVDSTLKIQPAKLEDSAVYLCASSLAGTDRDGYTFGSGTRLTVV.

The chain combines TRBV5-8 with TRBJ1-3, with 8 bases that match TRBD1. Trimming took 4 bases from V and 4 from J; bases not matched to a gene: 7. Germline assignment: CDR1 SGHTS and CDR2 YDEGEE. This CDR3 has 15 amino acids. The CDR3 coding sequence is TGTGCCAGCAGCGACGGACAGGGAAGAGGAAACACCATATATTTT. Encoded protein: CASSDGQGRGNTIYF.

The rearrangement uses TRBV29-1 and TRBJ1-2; TRBD1 is a possible D gene (6 bases). V was cut by 8 bases and J by 5 bases, with 18 bases left in between. The length of the CDR3 is 13 residues. Per the germline V gene, CDR1 is SQVTM and CDR2 is ANQGSEA. The CDR3 DNA reads as TGCAGCACGGAAGTTTACAGGGAATATGGCTACACCTTC. As protein: CSTEVYREYGYTF.

The chain recombines TRBV3-1 (or the pseudogene TRBV3-2) with TRBJ2-7; 9 bases map to TRBD2. CDR3 length: 15 amino acids. Per the germline V gene, CDR1 is LGHDT and CDR2 is YNNKEL (reference sequence). The junction had 4 bases not matched to a gene; V was cut back by 1 base and J by 3 bases. The CDR3 bases are TGTGCCAGCAGCCAAGTCGGGACTAGCAACTACGAGCAGTACTTC. Translating gives CASSQVGTSNYEQYF.

CDR3 region: CASSEGGQGANTQYF. Written as DNA, the CDR3 is TGTGCCAGCAGTGAAGGGGGGCAGGGGGCAAATACGCAGTATTTT. The chain links TRBV6-1 to TRBJ2-3; 8 bases map to TRBD1. J gave up 7 bases and V 1 base, and 7 bases lay outside the gene matches. Germline CDR1 and CDR2: MNHNS and SASEGT. The CDR3 extends over 15 amino acids.

This chain links TRBV10-2 with TRBJ2-1; unclear D gene. The CDR3 is 12 amino acids. Trimming removed 3 bases at V and 3 bases at J, with 3 bases between. Per the germline V gene, CDR1 is WSHSY and CDR2 is SAAADI. CDR3 bases: TGCGCCAGCAGTGACTACTACAATGAGCAGTTCTTC. It encodes CASSDYYNEQFF.

The rearrangement uses TRBV7-3 and TRBJ2-5, with a weak D call TRBD1 (7 bases). The V end was cut by 5 bases, the J end by 10 bases, with 14 bases between. The CDR3 consists of 12 residues. CDR1 is SGHTA and CDR2 is FQGTGA in the germline V gene. The CDR3 DNA is TGTGCCAGCAGCCCAGGGGGGTCTTACCAGTACTTC. Protein product: CASSPGGSYQYF.

This chain joins TRBV4-1 and TRBJ1-1, with D unresolved. The CDR3 length is 13 residues. The ends were cut back, 6 bases at V and 1 base at J, with 9 bases in the middle. The germline V gene has CDR1 MGHRA and CDR2 YSYEKL. This CDR3 is CASSPGWNTEAFF. DNA for the CDR3: TGCGCCAGCAGTCCCGGGTGGAACACTGAAGCTTTCTTT.

DNA for the CDR3: TGTGCCAGCAGCCAAGAAGGGGGTTTGCCCCAGCATTTT. Its translation: CASSQEGGLPQHF. The gene calls are TRBV3-1 (or the pseudogene TRBV3-2) and TRBJ1-5; possible D gene TRBD1, 6 bases. The germline gives CDR1 LGHDT, CDR2 YNNKEL (reference sequence). The CDR3 runs to 13 residues. The V gene lost 0 bases and the J gene lost 9 bases, with 9 bases spanning the gap.

The chain joins TRBV19 to TRBJ2-3, with 8 bases that match TRBD1. This CDR3 is 14 amino acids long. V gave up 6 bases and J gave up 2 bases; unmatched junction bases: 4. The germline V gene has CDR1 LNHDA and CDR2 SQIVND (reference sequence). CDR3 DNA sequence: TGTGCCAGTAGGGACAGGGCCTCCACAGATACGCAGTATTTT. This encodes CASRDRASTDTQYF. Based on the CDR3 plus reference TRBV19 and TRBJ2-3, the full variable domain is DGGITQSPKYLFRKEGQNVTLSCEQNLNHDAMYWYRQDPGQGLRLIYYSQIVNDFQKGDIAEGYSVSREKKESFPLTVTSAQKNPTAFYLCASRDRASTDTQYFGPGTRLTVL.

This sequence joins TRBV28 and TRBJ2-7; D is ambiguous. Germline-derived CDR1 and CDR2 are MDHEN and SYDVKM. Trimming left V 6 bases short and J 2 bases short, with 5 bases between. The CDR3 is made up of 11 amino acids. CDR3 region: CASSPAYEQYV. The CDR3 DNA follows: TGTGCCAGCAGCCCCGCCTACGAGCAGTACGTC.

The V and J genes are TRBV11-2 and TRBJ2-5; 10 nucleotides agree with TRBD2. Germline-derived CDR1 and CDR2 are SGHAT and FQNNGV. V lost 6 bases to trimming and J lost 4 bases; unmatched junction nucleotides: 11. The CDR3 covers 16 residues. The CDR3, as DNA: TGTGCCAGCAGTTTTGAGCGGGGGGGTTTGGGAGAGACCCAGTACTTC. It specifies CASSFERGGLGETQYF.